This is a list of T cell receptor beta chains from one sample in a study of T cell responses to AZD1222 COVID-19 vaccine. Repertoires were generated with immunoSEQ multiplex PCR, while TCRdb's copy carries only in-frame clones and drops some. The data hold about 87,000 clones, with around 91% observed a single time. Material: peripheral blood, obtained on day 0 of AZD1222 vaccination. All receptors derive from an adult in good health. Each CDR3 is given with its conserved first and last residue. The order of the fields is CDR3 DNA, CDR3 protein, V gene, D gene, clone size, CDR3 length, J gene. D genes are given only for firm matches. Only part of the rows carry a size: once, few, many, or a class if the clone is expanded.

cdr3_nt: TGCGCCAGCAGCGCGGTGGGACGGGATGGGAGCTACACCTTC
cdr3_aa: CASSAVGRDGSYTF
v_call: TRBV5-1
d_call: NA
clone_size: NA
cdr3_length: 14
j_call: TRBJ1-2

cdr3_nt: TGCGCCAGCAGCCAAGTGGGAGCGGGGGCCTTTCCAGAGACCCAGTACTTC
cdr3_aa: CASSQVGAGAFPETQYF
v_call: TRBV4-3
d_call: TRBD2
clone_size: NA
cdr3_length: 17
j_call: TRBJ2-5

cdr3_nt: TGTGCCAGCTCACCCTTCGACAGTTCTTCCTACAATGAGCAGTTCTTC
cdr3_aa: CASSPFDSSSYNEQFF
v_call: TRBV18
d_call: NA
clone_size: NA
cdr3_length: 16
j_call: TRBJ2-1

cdr3_nt: TGTGCCAGCACCGCAGGGCTCGCTGAAGCTTTCTTT
cdr3_aa: CASTAGLAEAFF
v_call: TRBV11-2
d_call: NA
clone_size: NA
cdr3_length: 12
j_call: TRBJ1-1

cdr3_nt: TGTGCCAGCAGCAACCTACAGGGGGCAACCGATATTAATGAAAAACTGTTTTTT
cdr3_aa: CASSNLQGATDINEKLFF
v_call: TRBV3-1/TRBV3-2
d_call: TRBD1
clone_size: NA
cdr3_length: 18
j_call: TRBJ1-4

cdr3_nt: TGTGCCAGTAGTATAGGGGACAGGGGCAATCAGCCCCAGCATTTT
cdr3_aa: CASSIGDRGNQPQHF
v_call: TRBV19
d_call: TRBD1
clone_size: once
cdr3_length: 15
j_call: TRBJ1-5

cdr3_nt: TGTGCCAGCAGGGGGGACACTTACACTGAAGCTTTCTTT
cdr3_aa: CASRGDTYTEAFF
v_call: TRBV2
d_call: NA
clone_size: NA
cdr3_length: 13
j_call: TRBJ1-1

cdr3_nt: TGTGCCAGCAGTTACTCTCGGGCTCGGCTAATAGATACGCAGTATTTT
cdr3_aa: CASSYSRARLIDTQYF
v_call: TRBV6-5
d_call: NA
clone_size: NA
cdr3_length: 16
j_call: TRBJ2-3

cdr3_nt: TGTGCCAGCAGCCAAATTCAGGGGCACGAGCAGTACTTC
cdr3_aa: CASSQIQGHEQYF
v_call: TRBV14
d_call: NA
clone_size: NA
cdr3_length: 13
j_call: TRBJ2-7

cdr3_nt: TGTGCCAGCAGTTACTCGGGGACAGGCCCGGGGGGCTACACCTTC
cdr3_aa: CASSYSGTGPGGYTF
v_call: TRBV6-5
d_call: TRBD1
clone_size: NA
cdr3_length: 15
j_call: TRBJ1-2

cdr3_nt: TGTGCCAGTAGGTATCGAGGACAGGTAAACGTCCTGACTTTC
cdr3_aa: CASRYRGQVNVLTF
v_call: TRBV19
d_call: TRBD1
clone_size: NA
cdr3_length: 14
j_call: TRBJ2-6

cdr3_nt: TGTGCCAGCAGCGCCCATAGCGGGGGCAACACAGATACGCAGTATTTT
cdr3_aa: CASSAHSGGNTDTQYF
v_call: TRBV9
d_call: TRBD2
clone_size: NA
cdr3_length: 16
j_call: TRBJ2-3

cdr3_nt: TGTGCCACCAGTGACATACAGGGTACCCAAGAGACCCAGTACTTC
cdr3_aa: CATSDIQGTQETQYF
v_call: TRBV24-1
d_call: NA
clone_size: NA
cdr3_length: 15
j_call: TRBJ2-5

cdr3_nt: TGCGCCAGCAGCTTACAGGCGGATCAGCCCCAGCATTTT
cdr3_aa: CASSLQADQPQHF
v_call: TRBV5-1
d_call: NA
clone_size: NA
cdr3_length: 13
j_call: TRBJ1-5

cdr3_nt: TGTGCCAGCAGTGACCGGGCTGTGCCGGGTCAGCCCCAGCATTTT
cdr3_aa: CASSDRAVPGQPQHF
v_call: TRBV2
d_call: NA
clone_size: once
cdr3_length: 15
j_call: TRBJ1-5

cdr3_nt: TGTGCCAGCAGAAAACAGGGGGTCTCTGACGAGCAGTACTTC
cdr3_aa: CASRKQGVSDEQYF
v_call: TRBV6-5
d_call: TRBD1
clone_size: NA
cdr3_length: 14
j_call: TRBJ2-7

cdr3_nt: TGTGCCAGCAGCTCACCACGGAGCATGAACACTGAAGCTTTCTTT
cdr3_aa: CASSSPRSMNTEAFF
v_call: TRBV7-9
d_call: NA
clone_size: once
cdr3_length: 15
j_call: TRBJ1-1